The rows below give T cell receptor beta chains drawn from one sample of a study of OX40 agonist ivuxolimab in advanced cancers. Assay used: immunoSEQ multiplex PCR; TCRdb lists only in-frame clones, some missing. In the table there are 45,000 to 50,000 clones, around 90% of which are singletons. Material: CD4+ or CD8+ T cells sorted from blood, obtained in a trial of the OX40 agonist ivuxolimab. Receptors originate from an adult with an advanced solid tumor such as melanoma, head and neck, liver or kidney cancer. Both conserved end residues are part of each CDR3. The D gene is left open where the match is weak. A clone size is listed for some rows: how often the clone was seen (once, few, many), or a class if it is expanded.

v_gene,d_gene,j_gene,abundance,len,CDR3aa,CDR3nt
TRBV19,TRBD1,TRBJ2-7,.,15,CASSTPQGQGYEQYF,TGTGCCAGTAGTACCCCACAGGGGCAGGGCTACGAGCAGTACTTC
TRBV15,.,TRBJ2-7,.,15,CATSRVQMASYEQYF,TGTGCCACCAGCAGAGTACAGATGGCCTCCTACGAGCAGTACTTC
TRBV19,.,TRBJ2-3,.,15,CASSQIGIYTDTQYF,TGTGCCAGTAGTCAAATCGGAATCTACACAGATACGCAGTATTTT
TRBV2,.,TRBJ2-7,.,13,CASSEAGRHEQYF,TGTGCCAGCAGTGAGGCAGGGAGGCACGAGCAGTACTTC
TRBV25-1,.,TRBJ2-3,.,15,CASSEYGTRADTQYF,TGTGCCAGCAGTGAATACGGGACAAGGGCAGATACGCAGTATTTT
TRBV18,.,TRBJ1-1,.,12,CASSPGETEAFF,TGTGCCAGCTCACCAGGGGAGACTGAAGCTTTCTTT
TRBV6-5,TRBD1,TRBJ1-2,.,15,CASSLGQGALLGYTF,TGTGCCAGCAGCCTCGGACAGGGGGCCTTATTGGGCTACACCTTC
TRBV29-1,TRBD1,TRBJ2-3,.,14,CSVERDRGRDTQYF,TGCAGCGTTGAGCGGGACAGGGGAAGGGATACGCAGTATTTT
TRBV6-5,.,TRBJ1-2,once,12,CASGRGRGGYTF,TGTGCCAGCGGGCGAGGAAGGGGTGGCTACACCTTC
TRBV2,.,TRBJ2-7,.,13,CASSSGTKYEQYF,TGTGCCAGCAGTTCCGGGACAAAGTACGAGCAGTACTTC